This T cell receptor beta chain was captured in a study of shared clonotypes between healthy human individuals (dated by TCRdb to about 2020). General notes on the study: The cohort comprised two women and a few men aged 18 to 49 years. For each donor, CD4 naive and CD4 memory were each run on three plates, CD8 naive on two plates, and CD8 memory on one plate. To estimate repertoire size and how much clonotypes are shared between individuals, the study performed deep sequencing of blood TCR repertoires from about five healthy adults. To increase sequencing depth and limit assay-specific biases, TCR repertoire library preparation and sequencing were carried out by different laboratories using diverse techniques. Between about 0.85 and 8.9 billion PBMCs per donor were obtained by leukapheresis.

The CDR1 and CDR2 encoded by the germline V gene are MGHRA and YSYEKL. From the cysteine up to the phenylalanine, the CDR3 has a length of 15 residues. Left in the record is the CDR3 DNA by itself, 45 bases read in frame from the first base. V is pared back by 7 bases and J by 3 bases, with 15 bases lying between the germline termini. Using the deep immunoSEQ assay, TCR CDR3 regions were amplified from genomic DNA by multiplex PCR. Extracted genomic DNA from each cell subset was spread evenly across all wells of several immunoSEQ 96-well plates, with each plate serving as a replicate. For sorted subsets, 200 to 250 ng genomic DNA, equal to tens of thousands of T cell genomes, was loaded into each replicate PCR. Purified libraries were quantified with a Qubit 3.0 fluorometer, sized on a Bioanalyzer 2100, and re-quantified with the KAPA Library Quantification kit. Every immunoSEQ 96-well plate was sequenced on a separate single-read 150-cycle Illumina NextSeq 550 flow cell. The original methods were these. Because the immunoSEQ output held only junctional sequences and lacked quality scores, the filtering could not match the filtering applied to full-length reads. To assign V/J genes and CDR3, sequences were annotated using PyIR, a Python wrapper for IgBLAST v1.9, with IMGT germline references. Reads were removed for weak V/J assignments (E-value above 1e-6), missing CDR3, stop codons, out-of-frame junctions, or ambiguous translated residues. A V3J clonotype was defined by an identical inferred V gene, J gene, and CDR3 amino acid sequence. Percentage overlap between repertoires was calculated by dividing the number of shared unique clonotypes by the size of the smaller repertoire. RTK rarefaction, the Chao1 estimator, and Recon v2.1 estimates of unobserved clonotypes were used to assess repertoire richness. For all TCRbeta clonotypes obtained by the gDNA method from several donors, generation probabilities were computed with OLGA. TCRdb mirrors the immuneACCESS table, restricted to in-frame sequences. Some clones are absent from its copies; in checked studies, under half trace to an unresolved V gene, and the reason for the others is unknown. V, J and clone size are taken as reported in that table, and D and trimming were inferred from the DNA itself. For this sample the table gives about 600,000 clones, of which approximately 97% were detected only once. The ten largest clones represent roughly 0.055% of the sample.

The paper as a whole reports these results and caveats: Based on pairwise subsampling, the degree of clonotype sharing among donors was expected to be affected by sequencing depth. Sampling was restricted to blood, and TCR repertoires in tissues likely differ from the TCR repertoires found in blood. Compared with non-shared clonotypes, clonotypes shared by all four sorted-subset donors had higher generation probabilities. Incomplete sequencing was indicated by rarefaction of sorted-subset datasets, despite the large sequencing depth. When a few donors were compared, the shared fraction of clonotypes was roughly 5% for naive CD4, around 3.6% for naive CD8, more than 2% for memory CD4, and about 0.36% for memory CD8. Because the study included only a small number of donors, the genetic and exposure-history diversity represented was limited. Naive subsets generally had larger estimated clonotype richness than memory subsets.

In regard to this clone: Its target antigen remains unknown. No base-level quality is on record; no much larger clone is a single base apart.

Healthy HIV-negative adults with no recently reported acute infections or vaccinations were included as donors. Every donor was a Caucasian adult living in Nashville, Tennessee, USA. CD4+ T cells were enriched by magnetic negative selection; naive cells were then positively selected on CD45RA, and the negative fraction formed the memory subset. After blood collection by leukapheresis, PBMCs were isolated using Ficoll-Histopaque density gradient centrifugation and then cryopreserved in the vapor phase of liquid nitrogen. Analytical flow cytometry was used to check the purity and quantity of every magnetically sorted T cell population. Genomic DNA was isolated from every sorted fraction and measured by UV absorbance on a Nanodrop 2000c.

This TCR came from a woman aged 25 to 39 in good health. The rearranged chain carries TRBV4-1 and TRBJ1-4, with the D gene uncertain. The specimen was naive CD4+ T cells sorted from blood. Per the publication, the cell subset or site label means: CD45RA+ positively selected. The CDR3 sequence is CASKARLRPNEKLFF. Read as DNA, the sequence is TGCGCCAGCAAAGCTCGTCTGAGACCTAATGAAAAACTGTTTTTT.